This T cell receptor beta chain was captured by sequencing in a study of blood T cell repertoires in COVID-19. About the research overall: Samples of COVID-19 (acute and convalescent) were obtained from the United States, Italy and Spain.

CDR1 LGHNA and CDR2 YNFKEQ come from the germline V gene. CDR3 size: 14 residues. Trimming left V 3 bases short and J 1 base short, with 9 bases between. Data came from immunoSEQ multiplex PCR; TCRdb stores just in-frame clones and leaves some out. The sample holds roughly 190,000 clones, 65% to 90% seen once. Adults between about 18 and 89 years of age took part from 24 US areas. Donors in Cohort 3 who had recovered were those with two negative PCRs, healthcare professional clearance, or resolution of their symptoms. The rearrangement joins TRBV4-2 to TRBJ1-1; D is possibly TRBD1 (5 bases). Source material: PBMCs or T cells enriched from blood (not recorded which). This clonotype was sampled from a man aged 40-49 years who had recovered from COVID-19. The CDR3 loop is CASSHSGRNTEAFF. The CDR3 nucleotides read TGTGCCAGCAGCCATTCAGGGCGGAACACTGAAGCTTTCTTT.